The next 30 T cell receptor beta chains were all read from a single sample in a study of T cell responses to AZD1222 COVID-19 vaccine. The method was immunoSEQ multiplex PCR; TCRdb's version includes in-frame clones alone and lacks a portion of them. Of roughly 100,000 clones listed, over 80% are singletons. Sequenced material: peripheral blood, taken on day 0 of AZD1222 vaccination. Receptors were obtained from an adult in good health.

CDR3 DNA sequence: TGCGCCAGCAGTGAGGGGGAAGGATCGGACGCTTCCTACGAGCAGTACTTC. Residues: CASSEGEGSDASYEQYF. The chain joins TRBV10-1 to TRBJ2-7; no firm D call. Germline-derived CDR1 and CDR2 are WNHNN and SYGVQD (reference sequence). Deletions cut 2 bases from V and 1 base from J, with 18 bases between. The CDR3 extends over 17 amino acids.

The V gene is TRBV7-9, the J gene TRBJ1-4; D possibly corresponds to TRBD1 (5 bases). The CDR3 loop spans 14 amino acids. Deletions cut 1 base from V and 8 bases from J, with 11 bases between. Germline values: CDR1 SEHNR, CDR2 FQNEAQ (reference sequence). In DNA, the CDR3 is TGTGCCAGCAGCTTAGGGGGCAGGTTCGAAAAACTGTTTTTT. Translating it yields CASSLGGRFEKLFF.

This chain uses TRBV11-2 with TRBJ1-4; TRBD1 agrees at 7 bases. Germline CDR1 SGHAT, CDR2 FQNNGV. V lost 5 bases and J lost 3; bases outside the gene matches: 9. The CDR3 sequence is 16 residues long. The DNA for the CDR3 is TGTGCCAGCAGCCGTGTGACAGGGTACTCTAATGAAAAACTGTTTTTT. Residues: CASSRVTGYSNEKLFF.

V gene TRBV4-3 combines with J gene TRBJ1-5, with 9 bases lining up with TRBD1. CDR1 is LGHNA and CDR2 is YSLEER in the germline V gene. V lost 3 bases and J lost 5; bases outside the gene matches: 5. CDR3 size: 15 residues. The DNA for the CDR3 is TGCGCCAGCAGCCAGTCGGGACAGGGAGATCAGCCCCAGCATTTT. It is translated as CASSQSGQGDQPQHF.

The J gene is TRBJ2-7, the V gene TRBV6-5; a weak D match, TRBD2 (5 bases). The CDR3 runs 14 residues. Trimming took off 6 bases at V and 3 bases at J, with 15 bases between the two ends. CDR1 MNHEY and CDR2 SVGAGI come from the germline V gene. The CDR3, as DNA: TGTGCCAGCAGCACCACGACGGGGTTCTACGAGCAGTACTTC. Its translation is CASSTTTGFYEQYF.

CDR3 sequence (DNA): TGTGCCAGCAGTGAACCCTTAGGCGTGCCCTACGAGCAGTACTTC. Translation: CASSEPLGVPYEQYF. The chain links TRBV2 to TRBJ2-7; D remains unclear. CDR1 is SNHLY, CDR2 FYNNEI, per germline. The CDR3 sequence is 15 residues long. Trimming shortened V by 2 bases and J by 2 bases, and 13 bases separated the two germline ends.

J is TRBJ1-2 and V is TRBV24-1; a possible D gene is TRBD1 (5 bases). From germline, CDR1 is KGHDR and CDR2 SFDVKD. Trimming pared 7 bases from V and 4 bases from J, leaving 15 bases between. This CDR3 region has 14 residues. As DNA, the CDR3 is TGTGCCACCAGGCGGGGGAGGTCTAGCTATGGCTACACCTTC. Residues: CATRRGRSSYGYTF.

The chain is built from TRBV28 and TRBJ1-1, with a possible D match to TRBD1 (5 bases). This CDR3 is 15 amino acids long. V lost 6 bases and J 1 base, leaving 15 bases between the germline ends. Germline V lookup: CDR1 MDHEN, CDR2 SYDVKM. The CDR3 sequence is CASRGSITGNTEAFF. In DNA form, the CDR3 reads TGTGCCAGCAGGGGAAGCATTACAGGGAACACTGAAGCTTTCTTT.

The rearrangement uses TRBV7-3 and TRBJ2-2, with D possibly TRBD1 on 5 matching bases. V was cut by 5 bases and J by 4 bases, with 11 bases left in between. The CDR3 is 14 amino acids. The germline V gene has CDR1 SGHTA and CDR2 FQGTGA. This CDR3 reads CASSLQAPTGELFF. Here the CDR3 DNA reads TGTGCCAGCAGCCTACAGGCACCCACCGGGGAGCTGTTTTTT.

The chain has TRBV28 and TRBJ2-2; the D call may be TRBD1 or TRBD2 (5 bases each). V was shortened by 8 bases and J by 4 bases, with 14 bases between the two germline ends. Germline CDR1 is MDHEN and CDR2 is SYDVKM. This CDR3 contains 14 residues. In DNA, the CDR3 is TGTGCCAGCGAATGGGGGTCGTTCACCGGGGAGCTGTTTTTT. Translating gives CASEWGSFTGELFF.

The chain couples TRBV7-9 to TRBJ1-6; D unresolved. The CDR3 has 13 amino acids. V was pared by 3 bases and J by 5 bases, with 5 bases between. Germline values: CDR1 SEHNR, CDR2 FQNEAQ (reference sequence). CDR3 coding DNA: TGTGCCAGCAGCTTTCAGGATAATTCACCCCTCCACTTT. It encodes CASSFQDNSPLHF.

V gene TRBV7-9 combines with J gene TRBJ1-4; possible D gene TRBD1, 6 bases. Germline assignment: CDR1 SEHNR and CDR2 FQNEAQ (reference sequence). Trimming pared 1 base from V and 5 bases from J, leaving 11 bases between. This CDR3 comprises 15 residues. In DNA, the CDR3 is TGTGCCAGCAGCTTAGGAGGGGGGATCAATGAAAAACTGTTTTTT. Its protein is CASSLGGGINEKLFF.

The V and J genes are TRBV5-1 and TRBJ2-7; D gene ambiguous. V dropped 5 bases and J dropped 3 bases, with 18 bases sitting between them. The germline gives CDR1 SGHRS, CDR2 YFSETQ. This CDR3 is built from 15 residues. The CDR3 DNA follows: TGCGCCAGCAGGCCGACTGTTTCCTTGAGCTACGAGCAGTACTTC. Its translation is CASRPTVSLSYEQYF.

This clone has just one count. This sequence joins TRBV4-2 and TRBJ2-5; tentative D call: TRBD1 (6 bases). CDR1 and CDR2 (germline): LGHNA, YNFKEQ. The CDR3 extends over 16 amino acids. Trimming took off 1 base at V and 2 bases at J, with 14 bases between the two ends. CDR3 sequence: CASSQVLIDRQETQYF. CDR3 in DNA: TGTGCCAGCAGCCAAGTATTAATCGACAGGCAAGAGACCCAGTACTTC.

The chain combines TRBV12-3 or TRBV12-4 with TRBJ2-3; D gene uncertain. V was clipped by 5 bases and J by 2 bases, with 8 bases between them. This CDR3 has 13 residues. This CDR3 is CASSPTSTDTQYF. In nucleotides, the CDR3 is TGTGCCAGCAGTCCTACTTCCACAGATACGCAGTATTTT.

V is TRBV4-1 and J is TRBJ1-2; D is uncertain. The CDR3 is 15 residues long. V lost 0 bases to trimming and J lost 5 bases, with 13 bases between them. In germline, CDR1 is MGHRA, CDR2 YSYEKL. For the CDR3, the DNA is TGCGCCAGCAGCCAAGAAGGCAGGAGACCATATGGCTACACCTTC. Translation gives CASSQEGRRPYGYTF.

The chain has TRBV27 and TRBJ2-1, with D perhaps assigned TRBD1 or TRBD2 (6 bases each). V lost 11 bases and J lost 8, with 13 bases in between. Per the germline V gene, CDR1 is MNHEY and CDR2 is SMNVEV (reference sequence). The CDR3 covers 11 residues. For the CDR3, the DNA is TGTGCCGCGAGGGGGGTCCATGAGCAGTTCTTC. Amino acids: CAARGVHEQFF.

This chain links TRBV3-1 (or the pseudogene TRBV3-2) with TRBJ2-3; 8 positions match TRBD2. The CDR3 has 19 residues. Germline CDR1 is LGHDT and CDR2 is YNNKEL (reference sequence). V lost 4 bases, J lost 1 base, and 16 bases stayed unmatched. CDR3 in DNA: TGTGCCAGCAGCCCTAATGGGACGGGAGGGCCTCAATGCACAGATACGCAGTATTTT. It is translated as CASSPNGTGGPQCTDTQYF.

V is TRBV5-4 and J is TRBJ2-1; TRBD1 matches at 8 bases. This CDR3 is 13 amino acids long. V dropped 4 bases and J dropped 5; count of bases not matched to a gene: 2. CDR1 SGHNT and CDR2 YYREEE come from the germline V gene (reference sequence). The CDR3 DNA reads TGTGCCAGCAGCCCGGACAGGGACAATGAGCAGTTCTTC. Its protein is CASSPDRDNEQFF.

V is TRBV18 and J is TRBJ1-5, with 7 bases that match TRBD1. V trimming: 4 bases; J trimming: 2 bases; junction bases outside the gene matches: 17. Per the germline V gene, CDR1 is KGHSH and CDR2 is LQKENI. The CDR3 is made up of 19 amino acids. CDR3 sequence (DNA): TGTGCCAGCTCACTGTCGCCAATGCGACAGGGTCAGGGCAATCAGCCCCAGCATTTT. Protein: CASSLSPMRQGQGNQPQHF.

This clone was seen more than once but under ten times. The rearrangement uses TRBV7-9 and TRBJ1-1; D not resolved. Per germline, CDR1 SEHNR and CDR2 FQNEAQ (reference sequence). With 2 bases removed from V and 4 bases from J, the gap between germline ends came to 5 bases. The CDR3 runs 12 residues. The chain's CDR3 is CASSLRTTEAFF. The CDR3, as DNA: TGTGCCAGCAGCTTAAGAACCACTGAAGCTTTCTTT. Supplemented by reference TRBV7-9 and TRBJ1-1, the full variable domain reads DTGVSQNPRHKITKRGQNVTFRCDPISEHNRLYWYRQTLGQGPEFLTYFQNEAQLEKSRLLSDRFSAERPKGSFSTLEIQRTEQGDSAMYLCASSLRTTEAFFGQGTRLTVV.

This chain uses TRBV6-2 or TRBV6-3 with TRBJ1-1; no firm D call. The CDR3 loop spans 13 amino acids. Germline lookup yields CDR1 MNHEY and CDR2 SVGEGT. V lost 6 bases and J lost 5, with 13 bases in between. The CDR3 DNA reads as TGTGCCAGCAGCTTTACCCGAACAACTGAAGCTTTCTTT. It codes for CASSFTRTTEAFF.

The chain recombines TRBV6-2 or TRBV6-3 with TRBJ1-1; tentatively, D is TRBD1 (6 bases). Per the germline V gene, CDR1 is MNHEY and CDR2 is SVGEGT. The CDR3 contains 12 residues. Deletions cut 4 bases from V and 7 bases from J, with 10 bases between. CDR3 residues: CASSFGQIEAFF. The CDR3 bases are TGTGCCAGCAGTTTCGGACAGATTGAAGCTTTCTTT.

The rearrangement uses TRBV27 and TRBJ1-6; 10 bases agree with TRBD1. Trimming took 5 bases from V and 8 from J; bases not matched to a gene: 9. Per the germline V gene, CDR1 is MNHEY and CDR2 is SMNVEV (reference sequence). This CDR3 is 16 amino acids long. CDR3 loop: CASSTWTGGGHSPLHF. The DNA for the CDR3 is TGTGCCAGCAGTACCTGGACAGGGGGAGGCCATTCACCCCTCCACTTT.

J is TRBJ2-2 and V is TRBV6-2 or TRBV6-3; the D gene is possibly TRBD1 (5 bases). The V and J ends lost 4 bases and 6 bases respectively, with 6 bases between them. Germline loops: CDR1 MNHEY, CDR2 SVGEGT. This CDR3 region has 12 residues. CDR3: CASSFRAGELFF. CDR3 nucleotide sequence: TGTGCCAGCAGTTTCAGGGCCGGGGAGCTGTTTTTT.

This clone was counted between two and nine times. The junction departs from germline at one end; a sequencing error may be responsible. V is TRBV6-1 and J is TRBJ1-3; D is possibly TRBD1 (5 bases). The germline V gene encodes CDR1 MNHNS and CDR2 SASEGT. This CDR3 comprises 15 residues. CDR3 sequence: CASSDSGGMGSTIYF. The CDR3 DNA follows: TGTGCCAGCAGTGATAGCGGGGGAATGGGAAGCACCATATATTTT.

J is TRBJ2-1 and V is TRBV7-9; D gene unclear. V lost 2 bases to trimming and J lost 8 bases, with 10 bases between them. From germline, CDR1 is SEHNR and CDR2 FQNEAQ (reference sequence). This CDR3 spans 13 amino acids. CDR3 in DNA: TGTGCCAGCAGCTTAAGGGAACGCGATGAGCAGTTCTTC. It translates to CASSLRERDEQFF.

This clone has a handful of counts. The chain carries TRBV6-2 or TRBV6-3 and TRBJ2-5; no clear D gene. This CDR3 comprises 13 residues. Trimming pared 5 bases from V and 1 base from J, leaving 8 bases between. CDR1 and CDR2 (germline): MNHEY, SVGEGT. The CDR3 DNA follows: TGTGCCAGCAGTCAACCACCCCAAGAGACCCAGTACTTC. Its translation: CASSQPPQETQYF.

This chain joins TRBV6-5 and TRBJ1-4, with D hard to call. The length of the CDR3 is 15 residues. Germline CDR1 MNHEY, CDR2 SVGAGI. V was trimmed by 2 bases and J by 0 bases, leaving 7 bases between them. The CDR3 DNA sequence: TGTGCCAGCAGTTACGGGCACGCAACTAATGAAAAACTGTTTTTT. Its protein is CASSYGHATNEKLFF.

The chain recombines TRBV7-9 with TRBJ2-7, with D perhaps matching TRBD1 (6 bases). The CDR3 runs to 14 residues. CDR1 and CDR2 from the germline V gene are SEHNR and FQNEAQ (reference sequence). V lost 3 bases, J lost 0 bases, and 9 bases lay in between. CDR3 DNA: TGTGCCAGCAGCTTTGGGGGCTACTCCTACGAGCAGTACTTC. Protein sequence: CASSFGGYSYEQYF. Combining the CDR3 with reference TRBV7-9 and TRBJ2-7 gives the whole variable domain DTGVSQNPRHKITKRGQNVTFRCDPISEHNRLYWYRQTLGQGPEFLTYFQNEAQLEKSRLLSDRFSAERPKGSFSTLEIQRTEQGDSAMYLCASSFGGYSYEQYFGPGTRLTVT.